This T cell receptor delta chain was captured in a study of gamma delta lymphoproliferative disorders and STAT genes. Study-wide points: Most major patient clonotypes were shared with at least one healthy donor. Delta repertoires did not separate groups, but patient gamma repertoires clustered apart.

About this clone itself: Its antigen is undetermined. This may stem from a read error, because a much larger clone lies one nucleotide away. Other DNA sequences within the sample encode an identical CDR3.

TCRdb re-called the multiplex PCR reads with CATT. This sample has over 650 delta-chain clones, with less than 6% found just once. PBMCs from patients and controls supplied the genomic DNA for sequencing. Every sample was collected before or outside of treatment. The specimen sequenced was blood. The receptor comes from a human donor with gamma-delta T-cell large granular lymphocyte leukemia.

The CDR3 loop reads CACDTVNWGSSDKFIF. CDR3 DNA sequence: TGTGCCTGTGACACCGTGAACTGGGGATCGAGCGATAAATTCATCTTT. V is TRDV2 and J is TRDJ1; 7 nucleotides match TRDD3. CDR1 GEAIGNYY and CDR2 EKD come from the germline V gene. The CDR3 has 16 amino acids.